Listed below are T cell receptor beta chains from one sample, sequenced in a study of blood T cell repertoires in COVID-19. Clones were read by immunoSEQ multiplex PCR, and TCRdb kept only the in-frame ones, dropping some. The sample consists of roughly 59,000 clones, around 80% of them appearing once. Sequencing input: peripheral blood. These receptors originate from a human donor in a cohort sampled during active COVID-19. Both conserved end residues are part of each CDR3. A D gene is named only where the DNA matches it firmly. Size is omitted from some rows. Given values are once, few, many or a class for expanded clones.

d_call,clone_size,v_call,j_call,cdr3_aa,cdr3_nt
NA,NA,TRBV3-1/TRBV3-2,TRBJ2-7,CASSQGHRYEQYF,TGTGCCAGCAGCCAGGGCCATCGATACGAGCAGTACTTC
NA,NA,TRBV30,TRBJ1-6,CAWKVNRNNSPLHF,TGTGCCTGGAAAGTTAACAGGAATAATTCACCCCTCCACTTT
NA,NA,TRBV28,TRBJ2-7,CASRTYYEQYF,TGTGCCAGCAGAACCTACTACGAGCAGTACTTC
NA,NA,TRBV7-9,TRBJ2-7,CASSSTGTYEQYF,TGTGCCAGCAGCAGTACAGGGACCTACGAGCAGTACTTC
TRBD2,NA,TRBV19,TRBJ2-1,CASKRTSGTGEQFF,TGTGCCAGTAAGCGGACTAGCGGGACCGGAGAGCAGTTCTTC
TRBD1,few,TRBV2,TRBJ1-6,CASRETGNLYNSPLHF,TGTGCCAGCAGAGAGACAGGGAACCTCTATAATTCACCCCTCCACTTT
NA,NA,TRBV15,TRBJ2-2,CATSSQYTGELFF,TGTGCCACCAGCAGTCAATACACCGGGGAGCTGTTTTTT
TRBD2,NA,TRBV29-1,TRBJ2-7,CSVVVSGISYEQYF,TGCAGCGTTGTAGTCAGCGGGATCTCCTACGAGCAGTACTTC
TRBD1,NA,TRBV4-2,TRBJ2-7,CASSRDRGSSYEQYF,TGTGCCAGCAGCCGGGACAGGGGGAGCTCCTACGAGCAGTACTTC
NA,NA,TRBV2,TRBJ1-6,CASSDGRVNSPLHF,TGTGCCAGCAGTGATGGCAGGGTTAATTCACCCCTCCACTTT
TRBD2,few,TRBV28,TRBJ2-5,CASSLFGGRAKETQYF,TGTGCCAGCAGTTTATTCGGCGGGAGGGCCAAAGAGACCCAGTACTTC
TRBD2,NA,TRBV11-2,TRBJ2-5,CASSFGGETQYF,TGTGCCAGCAGCTTCGGGGGGGAGACCCAGTACTTC
NA,NA,TRBV7-3,TRBJ1-1,CASSLNWNTEAFF,TGTGCCAGCAGCTTAAACTGGAACACTGAAGCTTTCTTT
NA,NA,TRBV12-5,TRBJ1-1,CASGLPNGQGLNTEAFF,TGTGCTAGTGGTTTGCCCAACGGGCAGGGTTTGAACACTGAAGCTTTCTTT
NA,NA,TRBV14,TRBJ2-3,CASSQAAGTDTQYF,TGTGCCAGCAGCCAAGCGGCGGGCACAGATACGCAGTATTTT
TRBD2,NA,TRBV4-3,TRBJ2-7,CASSLQLPLAGGPGYEQYF,TGCGCCAGCAGCCTACAACTCCCATTAGCGGGAGGCCCAGGATACGAGCAGTACTTC
TRBD1,few,TRBV10-2,TRBJ2-7,CASRRTGDSYEQYF,TGCGCCAGCAGAAGGACAGGGGACTCCTACGAGCAGTACTTC
NA,NA,TRBV3-1/TRBV3-2,TRBJ1-1,CASSPRQGSEAFF,TGTGCCAGCAGCCCCCGACAAGGCTCTGAAGCTTTCTTT
TRBD2,NA,TRBV28,TRBJ2-1,CASHQGLYNEQFF,TGTGCCAGCCATCAGGGACTATACAATGAGCAGTTCTTC
TRBD2,NA,TRBV3-1/TRBV3-2,TRBJ2-3,CASSQSSGGGVDTQYF,TGTGCCAGCAGCCAATCTTCGGGAGGAGGAGTAGATACGCAGTATTTT
NA,NA,TRBV6-4,TRBJ2-2,CASSDSDTGELFF,TGTGCCAGCAGTGACAGCGACACCGGGGAGCTGTTTTTT
TRBD2,NA,TRBV30,TRBJ2-2,CACHERRREGGTGELFF,TGTGCCTGTCACGAAAGAAGGCGGGAGGGGGGCACCGGGGAGCTGTTTTTT
NA,NA,TRBV7-3,TRBJ1-1,CASSARPRQNTEAFF,TGTGCCAGCAGCGCACGCCCGCGCCAGAACACTGAAGCTTTCTTT
TRBD2,NA,TRBV19,TRBJ2-1,CASSPLSGSRAYNEQFF,TGTGCCAGTAGTCCCCTTAGCGGGAGTAGGGCCTACAATGAGCAGTTCTTC
TRBD2,NA,TRBV30,TRBJ2-1,CAWSSGDGSGRARGSYNEQFF,TGTGCCTGGAGTTCGGGTGATGGTAGCGGGAGGGCCCGGGGCTCCTACAATGAGCAGTTCTTC
NA,NA,TRBV12-5,TRBJ2-7,CASGLGGFSEQYF,TGTGCTAGTGGTTTGGGAGGTTTTAGCGAGCAGTACTTC
NA,NA,TRBV11-2,TRBJ2-3,CASSSGTQYF,TGTGCCAGCAGCTCAGGTACGCAGTATTTT
TRBD1,NA,TRBV9,TRBJ1-4,CASSEGGTGLGEKLFF,TGTGCCAGCAGCGAGGGGGGGACAGGACTTGGAGAAAAACTGTTTTTT
TRBD2,NA,TRBV6-5,TRBJ2-7,CASTGISGSHEQYF,TGTGCCAGCACCGGGATTAGCGGGAGCCACGAGCAGTACTTC
TRBD2,NA,TRBV24-1,TRBJ2-3,CATSPGGIAGPKDTQYF,TGTGCCACCAGCCCCGGGGGGATAGCGGGACCCAAGGATACGCAGTATTTT
NA,once,TRBV4-1,TRBJ2-1,CASSQGDMTYNEQFF,TGCGCCAGCAGCCAAGGCGATATGACCTACAATGAGCAGTTCTTC
TRBD1,NA,TRBV7-2,TRBJ1-6,CASSLVGGGSPLHF,TGTGCCAGCAGCTTAGTAGGGGGCGGTTCACCCCTCCACTTT
TRBD2,NA,TRBV28,TRBJ2-3,CASSLTSGSTDTQYF,TGTGCCAGCAGCCTTACTAGCGGGAGCACAGATACGCAGTATTTT